This T cell receptor beta chain was recovered during a study of technical replicates of blood from several donors. Trimming shortened V by 3 bases and J by 2 bases, and 13 bases separated the two germline ends. The V gene's germline CDR1 is MGHRA and CDR2 YSYEKL. CDR3 length equals 15 residues. The method was immunoSEQ multiplex PCR; TCRdb's version includes in-frame clones alone and lacks a portion of them. This sample has roughly 79,000 clones, with roughly four fifths found just once. The clonotype comes from a human donor in good health. Some clones in this sample may be carry-over from other donors' samples. V gene TRBV4-1 combines with J gene TRBJ1-2; D is ambiguous. Material for sequencing was PBMCs. CDR3 residues: CASSHGTTRNYGYTF. In nucleotides, the CDR3 is TGCGCCAGCAGCCATGGAACGACTCGGAACTATGGCTACACCTTC.